These T cell receptor beta chains were read from a single sample in a study of OX40 agonist ivuxolimab in advanced cancers. The table came from immunoSEQ multiplex PCR; TCRdb's copy has only in-frame clones and leaves some out. The data contain about 48,000 clones, approximately 84% of them singletons. The sample consisted of CD4+ or CD8+ T cells sorted from blood, taken in a trial of the OX40 agonist ivuxolimab. All receptors come from an adult with an advanced solid tumor such as melanoma, head and neck, liver or kidney cancer. The CDR3 runs from the conserved cysteine through the conserved F or W. D genes are given only for firm matches. Clone size appears in some rows only: once, few, many, or a class for an expanded clone.

D gene: TRBD1; V gene: TRBV7-2; J gene: TRBJ2-7; clone size: NA; CDR3 DNA: TGTGCCAGCAGCTCTGGGGGGACAGGGGGTCTCTACGAGCAGTACTTC; CDR3 protein: CASSSGGTGGLYEQYF
D gene: NA; V gene: TRBV2; J gene: TRBJ2-2; clone size: few; CDR3 DNA: TGTGCCAGCAGTGTGCAGGGGAGGAACACCGGGGAGCTGTTTTTT; CDR3 protein: CASSVQGRNTGELFF
D gene: NA; V gene: TRBV5-8; J gene: TRBJ2-5; clone size: NA; CDR3 DNA: TGTGCCAGCAGCTTGTACAGCGGGTTCGAAGAGACCCAGTACTTC; CDR3 protein: CASSLYSGFEETQYF
D gene: TRBD2; V gene: TRBV2; J gene: TRBJ2-1; clone size: NA; CDR3 DNA: TGTGCCAGCAAGCGGGGGTTGGCTAGCGGATACAATGAGCAGTTCTTC; CDR3 protein: CASKRGLASGYNEQFF
D gene: TRBD2; V gene: TRBV15; J gene: TRBJ2-4; clone size: NA; CDR3 DNA: TGTGCCACCAGCAGAAAAACTTTTGGACTAGCGGGAACACTAGCCAAAAACATTCAGTACTTC; CDR3 protein: CATSRKTFGLAGTLAKNIQYF
D gene: NA; V gene: TRBV7-2; J gene: TRBJ1-2; clone size: NA; CDR3 DNA: TGTGCCAGCAGCACCTGGACAGTTAGTTATGGCTACACCTTC; CDR3 protein: CASSTWTVSYGYTF
D gene: NA; V gene: TRBV4-3; J gene: TRBJ1-5; clone size: NA; CDR3 DNA: TGCGCCAGCAGCCCGAATACAGGGTACGATCAGCCCCAGCATTTT; CDR3 protein: CASSPNTGYDQPQHF
D gene: NA; V gene: TRBV4-1; J gene: TRBJ1-5; clone size: NA; CDR3 DNA: TGCGCCAGCAGCCAAGGGAAGGTTACAGGGTGGGGTCAGCCCCAGCATTTT; CDR3 protein: CASSQGKVTGWGQPQHF
D gene: NA; V gene: TRBV9; J gene: TRBJ2-5; clone size: NA; CDR3 DNA: TGTGCCAGCAGCGTAGCAGGGAGAGAAGAGACCCAGTACTTC; CDR3 protein: CASSVAGREETQYF
D gene: NA; V gene: TRBV7-9; J gene: TRBJ2-7; clone size: NA; CDR3 DNA: TGTGCCAGCAGCTTAGCGGCCGGGGTCGGCTACGAGCAGTACTTC; CDR3 protein: CASSLAAGVGYEQYF
D gene: TRBD1; V gene: TRBV5-6; J gene: TRBJ1-6; clone size: NA; CDR3 DNA: TGTGCCAGCAGCTTGGACAGGGGGCCGAGCTCCTATAATTCACCCCTCCACTTT; CDR3 protein: CASSLDRGPSSYNSPLHF
D gene: TRBD1; V gene: TRBV4-3; J gene: TRBJ1-2; clone size: NA; CDR3 DNA: TGCGCCAGCAGCCAAACCGACAGGGTATCCTCCTATGGCTACACCTTC; CDR3 protein: CASSQTDRVSSYGYTF
D gene: NA; V gene: TRBV27; J gene: TRBJ1-1; clone size: few; CDR3 DNA: TGTGCCAGCAGTTATGCGGCGAGGGCAAACACTGAAGCTTTCTTT; CDR3 protein: CASSYAARANTEAFF
D gene: NA; V gene: TRBV18; J gene: TRBJ2-5; clone size: NA; CDR3 DNA: TGTGCCAGCTCATCGTACCAAGAGACCCAGTACTTC; CDR3 protein: CASSSYQETQYF
D gene: NA; V gene: TRBV5-6; J gene: TRBJ2-1; clone size: NA; CDR3 DNA: TGTGCCAGCACCGCAGCCCCTAGCTCCTACAATGAGCAGTTCTTC; CDR3 protein: CASTAAPSSYNEQFF
D gene: TRBD1; V gene: TRBV19; J gene: TRBJ2-1; clone size: few; CDR3 DNA: TGTGCCAGTAGTATCTCGGGCAGGGGGCTTGGGAATGAGCAGTTCTTC; CDR3 protein: CASSISGRGLGNEQFF